This record covers a single T cell receptor beta chain. Its antigen is not identified. Germline CDR1 reads SGHRS; CDR2 reads YFSETQ. The length of the CDR3 is 15 residues. The V end was cut by 0 bases, the J end by 8 bases, with 15 bases between. This sample is drawn from a study of brain T cells in children with intractable seizures. Findings and caveats of the study: Only CDR3 sequence similarity suggested viral specificity, without known HCMV serostatus.

The time point: blood from clinic visit 5 months post-surgery; TSC patient then seizure free. Method: immunoSEQ multiplex PCR; TCRdb's copy keeps in-frame clones and lacks some. The sample records about 340,000 clones, 93% being singletons. This clonotype was obtained from a boy under two years old with tuberous sclerosis and intractable seizures. The chain joins TRBV5-1 to TRBJ2-1; D unclear. Specimen: peripheral blood, collected 4 to 6 months after surgery. CDR3 coding DNA: TGCGCCAGCAGCTTGGGACACCAGGTTGGGGATGAGCAGTTCTTC. It is translated as CASSLGHQVGDEQFF.